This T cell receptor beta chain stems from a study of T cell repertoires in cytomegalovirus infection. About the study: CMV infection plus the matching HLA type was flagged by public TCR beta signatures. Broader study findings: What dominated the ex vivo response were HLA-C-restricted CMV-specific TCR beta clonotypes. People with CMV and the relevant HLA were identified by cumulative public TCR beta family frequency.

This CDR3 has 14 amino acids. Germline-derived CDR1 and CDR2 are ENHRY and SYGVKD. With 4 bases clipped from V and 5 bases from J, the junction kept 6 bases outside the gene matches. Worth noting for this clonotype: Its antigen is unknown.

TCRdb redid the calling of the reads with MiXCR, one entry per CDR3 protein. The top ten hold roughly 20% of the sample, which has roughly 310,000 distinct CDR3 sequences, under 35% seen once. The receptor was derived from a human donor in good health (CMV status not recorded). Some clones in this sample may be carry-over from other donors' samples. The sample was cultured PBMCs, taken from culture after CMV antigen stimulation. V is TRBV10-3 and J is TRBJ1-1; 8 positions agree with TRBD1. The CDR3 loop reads CAISGRTGWTEAFF. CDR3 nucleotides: TGTGCCATCAGTGGCCGGACAGGGTGGACTGAAGCTTTCTTT.